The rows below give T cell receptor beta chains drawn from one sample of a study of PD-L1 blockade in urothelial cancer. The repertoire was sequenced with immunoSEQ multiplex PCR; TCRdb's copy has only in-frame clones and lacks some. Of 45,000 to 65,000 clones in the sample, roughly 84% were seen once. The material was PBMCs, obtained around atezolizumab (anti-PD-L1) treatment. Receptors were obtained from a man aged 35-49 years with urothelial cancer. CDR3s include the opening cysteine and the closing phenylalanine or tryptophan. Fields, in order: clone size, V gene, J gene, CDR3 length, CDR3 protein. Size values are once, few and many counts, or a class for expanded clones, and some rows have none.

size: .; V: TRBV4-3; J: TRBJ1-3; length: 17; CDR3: CASSQDHQVVSGNTIYF
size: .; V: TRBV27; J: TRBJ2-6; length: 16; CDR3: CASTLQGGAGANVLTF
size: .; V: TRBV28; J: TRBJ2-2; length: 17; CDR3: CASSLYLAGGLTGELFF
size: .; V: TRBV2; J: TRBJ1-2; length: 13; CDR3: CASSEQAVYGYTF
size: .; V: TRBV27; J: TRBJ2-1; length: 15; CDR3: CASYLLAGAISEQFF
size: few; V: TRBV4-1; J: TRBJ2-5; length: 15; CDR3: CASSSPRTAQETQYF
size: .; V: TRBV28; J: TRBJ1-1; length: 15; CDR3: CASTPRRVAGTEAFF
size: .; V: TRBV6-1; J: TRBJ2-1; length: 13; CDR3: CASSSRVYNEQFF
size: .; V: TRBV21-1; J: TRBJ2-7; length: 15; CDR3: CASSRRTSGFYEQYF
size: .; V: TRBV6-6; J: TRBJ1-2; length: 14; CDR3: CASSYRGQGNGYTF
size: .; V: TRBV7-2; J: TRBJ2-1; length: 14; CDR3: CASSLSGRLNEQFF
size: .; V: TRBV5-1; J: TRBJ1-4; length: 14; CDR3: CASRTVTTNEKLFF
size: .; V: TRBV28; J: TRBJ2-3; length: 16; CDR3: CASSPEAEGGLDTQYF
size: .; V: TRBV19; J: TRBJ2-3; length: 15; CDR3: CASNGLAGGADTQYF
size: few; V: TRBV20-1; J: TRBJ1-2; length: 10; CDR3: CSATDSGYTF
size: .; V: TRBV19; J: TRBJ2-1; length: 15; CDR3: CASSERLAGGNEQFF
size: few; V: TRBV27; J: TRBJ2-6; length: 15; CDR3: CASSLGGGGANVLTF
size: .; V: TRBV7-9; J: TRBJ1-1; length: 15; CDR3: CASSPSTGMNTEAFF
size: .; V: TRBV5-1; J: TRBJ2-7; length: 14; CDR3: CASSLLAIGYEQYF
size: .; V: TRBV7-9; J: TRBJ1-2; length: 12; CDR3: CASSTIQGGYTF
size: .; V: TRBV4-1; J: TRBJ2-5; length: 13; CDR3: CASSQDLQETQYF
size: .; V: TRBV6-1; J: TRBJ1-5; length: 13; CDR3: CASRKEFDQPQHF
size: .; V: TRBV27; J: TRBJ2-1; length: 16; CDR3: CASRLATGASGNEQFF
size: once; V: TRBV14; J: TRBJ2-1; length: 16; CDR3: CASSQGTGSPYNEQFF
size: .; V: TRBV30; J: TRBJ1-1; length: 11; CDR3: CASGFLYPAFF
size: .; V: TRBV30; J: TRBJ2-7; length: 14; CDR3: CAWNSDRTNYEQYF
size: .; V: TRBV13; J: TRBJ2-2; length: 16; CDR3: CASSFTQGAQVGELFF
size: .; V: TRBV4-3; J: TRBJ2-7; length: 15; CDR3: CASSQSQGASYEQYF
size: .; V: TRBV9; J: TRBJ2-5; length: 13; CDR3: CASSVAGSETQYF
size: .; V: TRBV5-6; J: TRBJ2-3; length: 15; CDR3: CASSLYRDETDTQYF
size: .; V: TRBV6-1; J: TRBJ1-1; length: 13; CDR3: CASSELRDTEAFF
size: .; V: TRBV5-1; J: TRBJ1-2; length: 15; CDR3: CASSPDPGPEGGYTF
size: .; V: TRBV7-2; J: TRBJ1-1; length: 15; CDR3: CASSLDRSGWTEAFF
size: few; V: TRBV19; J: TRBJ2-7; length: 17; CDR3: CASSPGLAGPKAYEQYF
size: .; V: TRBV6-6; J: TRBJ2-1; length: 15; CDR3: CASSPPGSSFPEQFF
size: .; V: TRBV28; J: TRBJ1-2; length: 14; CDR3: CASSARDKAPFYTF
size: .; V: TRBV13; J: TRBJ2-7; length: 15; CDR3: CASSLSLAAWHEQYF
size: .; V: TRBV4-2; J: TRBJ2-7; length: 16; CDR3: CASRGRAGGTSYEQYF
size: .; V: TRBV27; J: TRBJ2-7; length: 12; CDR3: CASSPNIREQYF
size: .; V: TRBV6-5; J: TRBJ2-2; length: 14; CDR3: CASSPGGNTGELFF